This T cell receptor beta chain emerged from a study of CXCR3-negative and CXCR3-positive naive CD8 T cells (dated by TCRdb to the late 2010s). Looking at the study overall: In total, 120 million to 150 million TRB reads were obtained, which works out to roughly 1.5 +/- 0.3 million reads per library. Naive subsets from 5 donors and memory cells from 3 donors were included in the TRBV-TRBJ cluster analysis. Diversity and physicochemical repertoire analyses covered 10 to 11 donors pooled from two independent experiments.

The germline V gene yields SQVTM for CDR1 and ANQGSEA for CDR2. CDR3 length: 14 amino acids, cysteine to phenylalanine. This entry has no DNA. About this clonotype itself: This receptor's antigen is unknown.

For every CD8+ T cell subset, approximately 300,000 cells were flow-sorted straight into RLT lysis buffer, and each subset was sorted in triplicate. Peripheral blood mononuclear cells were isolated from buffy coats by standard density gradient centrifugation. Total RNA was extracted from sorted cells using an RNeasy Mini Kit. Sequencing took place on a NextSeq 550. The Human TCR Profiling Kit (MiLaboratory) was used to prepare UMI-labeled 5' RACE TRB cDNA libraries. cDNA synthesis used the entire amount of extracted RNA, and PCR amplification then used the entire amount of cDNA produced. The libraries were made side by side, with each library going through the same number of PCR cycles. Per the source publication's procedure: About 49,000 +/- 11,000 unique UMI-labeled TRB cDNA molecules per library were extracted with MIGEC and MiXCR, with at least two reads per UMI required. An average of around 40,000 +/- 10,000 functional in-frame TRB CDR3 nucleotide clonotypes without stop codons was found per library. After downsampling to 5000 UMI-labeled TRB molecules per sample, diversity metrics, including normalized Shannon-Wiener and Chao1, were computed in VDJtools. Clonotype-size-weighted physicochemical properties of the central five CDR3 residues (interaction energy, strength, volume and Kidera factor 4) were computed in VDJtools. The reads were reprocessed in TCRdb, with one entry per CDR3 protein sequence and no accompanying DNA. Here the V and J calls rest on TCRdb's processing, not on the authors' analysis. The table for this sample lists 45,000 to 70,000 distinct CDR3 sequences. The top ten clones comprise roughly 19% of the sample.

On the study overall, not on this receptor specifically: Comparably high repertoire diversity was found in both naive subsets, whereas much lower repertoire diversity was found in memory CD8+ T cells. Freshly isolated PBMCs were used for most assays because CXCR3 expression went down partially after cryopreservation. Because surface CD5, which is linked to self-reactivity in mice, was comparable between the naive subsets, TCR interaction strength was also inferred from TRB CDR3 physicochemical properties. Similar TRBV-TRBJ usage was shown by naive CXCR3-negative and CXCR3-positive cells from the same donor, whereas distinct patterns were shown by memory cells.

The chain is assembled from TRBV29-1 and TRBJ2-2; with no DNA, the TCRdb D assignment of TRBD1 cannot be verified. This sequence was found in a human donor in good health. Some clones in this sample may be carry-over from other donors' samples. Source material: memory CD8+ T cells from blood. This sample's cell subset or site label indicates: conventional CD8+ memory T cells (TMEM), sorted as controls. The CDR3 reads as follows: CSPAGGAGTGELFF.